These 21 T cell receptor beta chains originate from one sample sequenced in a study of OX40 agonist ivuxolimab in advanced cancers. Sequencing was performed with immunoSEQ multiplex PCR; in TCRdb, only in-frame clones are kept and a portion is missing. Found here are approximately 89,000 clones, about 88% of them singletons; the top ten hold 0.25% to 0.35%. The sample was CD4+ or CD8+ T cells sorted from blood, taken in a trial of the OX40 agonist ivuxolimab. The origin of the receptors is an adult with an advanced solid tumor such as melanoma, head and neck, liver or kidney cancer.

CDR3 nucleotides: TGTGCCAGCAGTTTGTCCCCGGGGAGCCAGTATAGGTATGGCTACACCTTC. Translating it yields CASSLSPGSQYRYGYTF. The chain joins TRBV28 to TRBJ1-2; D not resolved. From germline, CDR1 is MDHEN and CDR2 SYDVKM. Trimming took off 3 bases at V and 5 bases at J, with 22 bases between the two ends. The CDR3 is 17 residues long.

The rearrangement uses TRBV2 and TRBJ1-6; tentatively, D is TRBD1 (5 bases). CDR3 length equals 13 residues. Trimming stripped 8 bases from V and 6 bases from J, with 11 bases between. Germline-derived CDR1 and CDR2 are SNHLY and FYNNEI. CDR3 DNA: TGTGCCAGCGTATGGGGGGGTAATTCACCCCTCCACTTT. It yields the protein CASVWGGNSPLHF. The full variable domain, with the rest looked up from reference TRBV2 and TRBJ1-6, is EPEVTQTPSHQVTQMGQEVILRCVPISNHLYFYWYRQILGQKVEFLVSFYNNEISEKSEIFDDQFSVERPDGSNFTLKIRSTKLEDSAMYFCASVWGGNSPLHFGNGTRLTVT.

The chain recombines TRBV5-4 with TRBJ1-2, with TRBD1 matching over 8 bases. This CDR3 region has 13 residues. Trimming cost V 4 bases and J 4 bases; bases outside gene matches: 3. Germline assignment: CDR1 SGHNT and CDR2 YYREEE (reference sequence). The chain's CDR3 is CASSPDRGYGYTF. The CDR3 coding sequence is TGTGCCAGCAGCCCTGACAGGGGCTATGGCTACACCTTC.

The chain joins TRBV5-6 to TRBJ2-2, with D unclear. Germline CDR1 reads SGHDT; CDR2 reads YYEEEE. This CDR3 has 14 residues. Trimming stripped 6 bases from V and 7 bases from J, with 16 bases between. CDR3 sequence: CASNRAGWNGELFF. CDR3 sequence (DNA): TGTGCCAGCAACCGGGCCGGGTGGAACGGGGAGCTGTTTTTT.

V usage is TRBV29-1 and J usage is TRBJ1-4; TRBD1 agrees at 7 bases. With 7 bases clipped from V and 6 bases from J, the junction kept 8 bases outside the gene matches. CDR1 SQVTM and CDR2 ANQGSEA come from the germline V gene. The CDR3 is made up of 13 amino acids. The CDR3 loop reads CSARDSSDEKLFF. The CDR3 DNA sequence: TGCAGCGCAAGGGACAGCTCAGATGAAAAACTGTTTTTT.

This chain uses TRBV5-4 with TRBJ2-7; 9 bases align to TRBD1. Germline CDR1 and CDR2: SGHNT and YYREEE (reference sequence). J was trimmed by 1 base and V by 0 bases; bases with no gene match: 2. The CDR3 loop spans 15 amino acids. In DNA, the CDR3 is TGTGCCAGCAGCTTGGCTGGGACAGGGTCCTACGAGCAGTACTTC. The encoded protein is CASSLAGTGSYEQYF.

The chain recombines TRBV28 with TRBJ2-5; D might be TRBD1 (5 bases). The CDR3 is 13 amino acids. Per the germline V gene, CDR1 is MDHEN and CDR2 is SYDVKM. V was cut by 6 bases and J by 5 bases, with 13 bases left in between. Written as DNA, the CDR3 is TGTGCCAGCAGCCGACCCCAGGGCGAGACCCAGTACTTC. Translated: CASSRPQGETQYF.

J is TRBJ1-2 and V is TRBV4-1, with TRBD1 identical over 8 bases. CDR1 and CDR2 (germline): MGHRA, YSYEKL. The CDR3 sequence is 15 residues long. The V gene end was trimmed by 4 bases and the J gene end by 9 bases; junction bases not matched to a gene: 13. DNA of the CDR3: TGCGCCAGCAGCCCCGGAGCGGACAGGGATCAGCGCTACACCTTC. It codes for CASSPGADRDQRYTF.

The rearrangement joins TRBV5-4 to TRBJ1-1; D gene unclear. The V end lost 2 bases, the J end lost 6 bases, and 17 bases lay between the germline ends. Germline CDR1 and CDR2: SGHNT and YYREEE (reference sequence). CDR3 length: 15 amino acids. CDR3: CASSFSKSGIAEAFF. DNA of the CDR3: TGTGCCAGCAGCTTTAGTAAGTCAGGTATCGCTGAAGCTTTCTTT.

The V and J genes are TRBV2 and TRBJ2-2, with unresolved D. Germline V gives CDR1 SNHLY, CDR2 FYNNEI. This CDR3 has 11 residues. Trimming shortened V by 7 bases and J by 6 bases, and 6 bases separated the two germline ends. This chain's CDR3 is CASKFAGELFF. CDR3 bases: TGTGCCAGCAAGTTTGCCGGGGAGCTGTTTTTT.

Here the CDR3 reads CASSSGAGSSGELFF. In DNA form, the CDR3 reads TGTGCCAGCAGTTCCGGAGCGGGGAGCTCCGGGGAGCTGTTTTTT. The chain employs TRBV2 and TRBJ2-2, with 7 positions matching TRBD2. V was clipped by 5 bases and J by 6 bases; unmatched bases: 9. The CDR3 consists of 15 residues. CDR1 is SNHLY, CDR2 FYNNEI, per germline.

The gene calls are TRBV4-3 and TRBJ1-2; TRBD1 matches at 7 bases. The germline V gene encodes CDR1 LGHNA and CDR2 YSLEER. Trimming cost V 5 bases and J 10 bases; bases outside gene matches: 7. The CDR3 contains 12 residues. The CDR3 DNA reads as TGCGCCAGCAGCGAGTCAGGGGGACCCTACACCTTC. Protein: CASSESGGPYTF.

V is TRBV6-5 and J is TRBJ2-7, with 9 bases matching TRBD1. Germline assignment: CDR1 MNHEY and CDR2 SVGAGI. This CDR3 has 15 amino acids. Germline trimming cut 7 bases from V and 4 bases from J; bases unmatched to any gene: 11. In DNA, the CDR3 is TGTGCCAGCACCCCAGGCACAGGGGGCTTGTACGAGCAGTACTTC. Its protein product is CASTPGTGGLYEQYF.

The J gene is TRBJ2-1, the V gene TRBV4-1, with 8 bases that match TRBD2. Germline V CDR1 and CDR2: MGHRA, YSYEKL. The CDR3 is 16 residues long. Germline trimming cut 0 bases from V and 2 bases from J; bases unmatched to any gene: 3. CDR3 bases: TGCGCCAGCAGCCAAGATGGAGCGGGGGCCTACAATGAGCAGTTCTTC. Translated: CASSQDGAGAYNEQFF.

The V gene is TRBV19, the J gene TRBJ1-5, with TRBD1 identical over 7 bases. The CDR3 is 19 residues long. Germline loops: CDR1 LNHDA, CDR2 SQIVND (reference sequence). V lost 7 bases and J lost 0; bases outside the gene matches: 18. CDR3 bases: TGTGCCAGTACCCTGGAAGGGACAGCACAACGCTATAGCAATCAGCCCCAGCATTTT. Amino acid sequence: CASTLEGTAQRYSNQPQHF. Using reference TRBV19 and TRBJ1-5 for the parts outside the CDR3, the full variable domain is DGGITQSPKYLFRKEGQNVTLSCEQNLNHDAMYWYRQDPGQGLRLIYYSQIVNDFQKGDIAEGYSVSREKKESFPLTVTSAQKNPTAFYLCASTLEGTAQRYSNQPQHFGDGTRLSIL.

V usage is TRBV19 and J usage is TRBJ1-5; 7 nucleotides align to TRBD1. There are 17 residues in the CDR3. Germline trimming cut 3 bases from V and 0 bases from J; bases unmatched to any gene: 8. Germline lookup yields CDR1 LNHDA and CDR2 SQIVND (reference sequence). The CDR3 loop reads CASSIVRTGNSNQPQHF. The DNA for the CDR3 is TGTGCCAGTAGTATCGTTAGGACAGGAAATAGCAATCAGCCCCAGCATTTT.

The chain combines TRBV19 with TRBJ1-3; 9 bases are shared with TRBD1. V lost 5 bases to trimming and J lost 5 bases; unmatched junction nucleotides: 7. This CDR3 region has 15 residues. Germline values: CDR1 LNHDA, CDR2 SQIVND (reference sequence). The CDR3 DNA reads as TGTGCCAGTAGTCAAACAGGGGGCCTTCGAAACACCATATATTTT. This sequence encodes CASSQTGGLRNTIYF. Complete variable domain (other parts from reference TRBV19 and TRBJ1-3): DGGITQSPKYLFRKEGQNVTLSCEQNLNHDAMYWYRQDPGQGLRLIYYSQIVNDFQKGDIAEGYSVSREKKESFPLTVTSAQKNPTAFYLCASSQTGGLRNTIYFGEGSWLTVV.

The chain is built from TRBV6-4 and TRBJ2-3, with D perhaps TRBD1 (5 bases). Germline CDR1 and CDR2: MRHNA and SNTAGT. Between the trimmed V and J ends, which lost 3 bases and 2 bases, there was a span of 12 bases. The CDR3 covers 15 residues. The chain's CDR3 is CASSESRAHTDTQYF. CDR3 nucleotide sequence: TGTGCCAGCAGTGAATCCAGGGCCCACACAGATACGCAGTATTTT.

This chain connects TRBV25-1 to TRBJ1-6; 7 bases line up with TRBD1. This CDR3 contains 17 residues. V gave up 6 bases and J gave up 0 bases; unmatched junction bases: 8. Germline-derived CDR1 and CDR2 are MGHDK and SYGVNS. This CDR3 is CASSGQGGYSYNSPLHF. The CDR3 region has the DNA TGTGCCAGCAGCGGGCAGGGGGGCTACTCCTATAATTCACCCCTCCACTTT.

This rearrangement joins TRBV19 to TRBJ1-1, with D maybe TRBD1 (5 bases). Germline assignment: CDR1 LNHDA and CDR2 SQIVND (reference sequence). This CDR3 has 21 amino acids. The germline V and J ends were trimmed by 0 bases and 1 base, with 27 bases remaining between them. The CDR3 DNA sequence: TGTGCCAGTAGTATAGAAAAACGAAGTACCGGGACGATGCCGTCGAACACTGAAGCTTTCTTT. Translating it yields CASSIEKRSTGTMPSNTEAFF. Supplemented by reference TRBV19 and TRBJ1-1, the full variable domain reads DGGITQSPKYLFRKEGQNVTLSCEQNLNHDAMYWYRQDPGQGLRLIYYSQIVNDFQKGDIAEGYSVSREKKESFPLTVTSAQKNPTAFYLCASSIEKRSTGTMPSNTEAFFGQGTRLTVV.

The CDR3 coding sequence is TGTGCCAGCAACCTACAGGGAGCCACTGAAGCTTTCTTT. Its translation is CASNLQGATEAFF. The chain has TRBV5-4 and TRBJ1-1; D is perhaps TRBD1 (6 bases). Germline V lookup: CDR1 SGHNT, CDR2 YYREEE (reference sequence). With 6 bases removed from V and 4 bases from J, the gap between germline ends came to 13 bases. The CDR3 contains 13 residues.